This T cell receptor beta chain emerged from a study of fetal regulatory T cell absence and autoimmunity. Overall study: Without clinical diabetes, IPEX patients showed exocrine pancreas autoimmunity. Findings of the study overall: Pancreas TCRs were oligoclonally enriched versus cord blood, some clones over 80-fold. Cord blood and pancreas showed broadly similar TRB gene family usage.

Measured with immunoSEQ multiplex PCR; TCRdb has only the in-frame clones, and not every one. The sample gives around 45,000 clones, 70% to 85% of which show up once; 0.4% to 0.45% is in the top ten. About this clone: The antigen is unknown.

V was clipped by 1 base and J by 1 base, with 4 bases between them. The CDR3 extends over 13 amino acids. Germline CDR1 and CDR2: LGHNT and FRNRAP. The receptor's source is a newborn boy with IPEX syndrome. The material sequenced was cord blood. The V call is TRBV12-5, the J call TRBJ1-1; D remains unclear. The CDR3, as DNA: TGTGCTAGTGGTTTGGGGTCGAACACTGAAGCTTTCTTT. It codes for CASGLGSNTEAFF.